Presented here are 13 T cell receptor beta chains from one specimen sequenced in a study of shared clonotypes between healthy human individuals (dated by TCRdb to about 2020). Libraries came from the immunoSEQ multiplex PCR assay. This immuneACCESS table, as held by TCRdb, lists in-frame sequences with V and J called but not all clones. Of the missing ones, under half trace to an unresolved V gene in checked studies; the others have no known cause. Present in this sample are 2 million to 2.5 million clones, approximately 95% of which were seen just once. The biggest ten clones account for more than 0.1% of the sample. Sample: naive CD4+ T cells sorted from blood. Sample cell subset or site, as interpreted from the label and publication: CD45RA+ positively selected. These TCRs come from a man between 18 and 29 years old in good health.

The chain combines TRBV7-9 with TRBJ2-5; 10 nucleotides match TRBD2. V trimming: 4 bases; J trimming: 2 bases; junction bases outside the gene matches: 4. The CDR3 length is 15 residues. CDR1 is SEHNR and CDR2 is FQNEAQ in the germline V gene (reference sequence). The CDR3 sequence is CASSSSGGRQETQYF. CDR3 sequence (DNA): TGTGCCAGCAGCTCTAGCGGGGGCCGGCAAGAGACCCAGTACTTC.

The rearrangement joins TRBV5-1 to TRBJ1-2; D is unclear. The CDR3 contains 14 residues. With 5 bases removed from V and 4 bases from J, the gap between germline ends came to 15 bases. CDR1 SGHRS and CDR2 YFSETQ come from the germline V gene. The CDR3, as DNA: TGCGCCAGCAGGGTGGGCGACGGCCCCTATGGCTACACCTTC. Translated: CASRVGDGPYGYTF.

The CDR3 DNA reads as TGTGCCAGCAGCTTAGCAGGAAGGGTTCTGGGCTACACCTTC. As protein: CASSLAGRVLGYTF. This chain uses TRBV7-9 with TRBJ1-2; D remains ambiguous. Germline loops: CDR1 SEHNR, CDR2 FQNEAQ (reference sequence). The CDR3 totals 14 residues. V was trimmed by 0 bases and J by 8 bases, leaving 13 bases between them.

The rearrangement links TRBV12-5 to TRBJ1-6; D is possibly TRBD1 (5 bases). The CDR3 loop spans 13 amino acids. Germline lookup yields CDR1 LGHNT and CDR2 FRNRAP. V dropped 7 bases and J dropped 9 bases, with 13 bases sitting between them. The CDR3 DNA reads TGTGCTAGTGCCGGGGGGGTGGGTTCACCCCTCCACTTT. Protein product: CASAGGVGSPLHF.

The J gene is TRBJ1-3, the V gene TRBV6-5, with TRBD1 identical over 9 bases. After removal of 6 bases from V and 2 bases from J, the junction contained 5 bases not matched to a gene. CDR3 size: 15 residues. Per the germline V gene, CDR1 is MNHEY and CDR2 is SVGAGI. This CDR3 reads CASSGTGSTGNTIYF. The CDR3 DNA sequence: TGTGCCAGCAGCGGGACAGGGTCAACTGGAAACACCATATATTTT.

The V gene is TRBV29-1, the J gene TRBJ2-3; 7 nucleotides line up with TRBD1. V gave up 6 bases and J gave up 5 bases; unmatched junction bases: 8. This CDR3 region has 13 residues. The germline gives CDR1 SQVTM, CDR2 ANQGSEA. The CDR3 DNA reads TGCAGCGTAAGGGGACAGTATGTAGATACGCAGTATTTT. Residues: CSVRGQYVDTQYF.

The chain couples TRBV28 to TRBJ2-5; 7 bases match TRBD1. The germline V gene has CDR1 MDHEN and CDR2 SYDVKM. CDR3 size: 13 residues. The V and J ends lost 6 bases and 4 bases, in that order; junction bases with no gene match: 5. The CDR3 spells CASRTGTPETQYF. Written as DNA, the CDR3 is TGTGCCAGCAGGACAGGGACACCAGAGACCCAGTACTTC.

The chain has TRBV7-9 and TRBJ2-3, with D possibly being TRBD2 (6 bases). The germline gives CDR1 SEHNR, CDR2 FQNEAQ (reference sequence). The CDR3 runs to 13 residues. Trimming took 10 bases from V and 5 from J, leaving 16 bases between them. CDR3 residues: CATRYGSGDTQYF. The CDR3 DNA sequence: TGTGCCACCCGGTACGGGAGTGGAGATACGCAGTATTTT.

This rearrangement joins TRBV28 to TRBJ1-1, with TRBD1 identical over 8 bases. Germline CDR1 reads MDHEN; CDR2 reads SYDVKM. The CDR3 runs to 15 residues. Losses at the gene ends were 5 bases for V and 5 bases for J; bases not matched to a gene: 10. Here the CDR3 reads CASSPPDRDWTEAFF. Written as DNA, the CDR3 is TGTGCCAGCAGTCCACCGGACAGGGATTGGACTGAAGCTTTCTTT. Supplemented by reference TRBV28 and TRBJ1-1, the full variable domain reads DVKVTQSSRYLVKRTGEKVFLECVQDMDHENMFWYRQDPGLGLRLIYFSYDVKMKEKGDIPEGYSVSREKKERFSLILESASTNQTSMYLCASSPPDRDWTEAFFGQGTRLTVV.

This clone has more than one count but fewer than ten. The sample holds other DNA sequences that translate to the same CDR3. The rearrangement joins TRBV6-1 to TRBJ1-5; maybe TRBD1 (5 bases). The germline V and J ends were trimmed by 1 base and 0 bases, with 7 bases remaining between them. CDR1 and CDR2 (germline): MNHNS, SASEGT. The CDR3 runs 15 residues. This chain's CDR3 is CASSEGGGSNQPQHF. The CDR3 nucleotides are TGTGCCAGCAGTGAAGGCGGGGGTAGCAATCAGCCCCAGCATTTT.

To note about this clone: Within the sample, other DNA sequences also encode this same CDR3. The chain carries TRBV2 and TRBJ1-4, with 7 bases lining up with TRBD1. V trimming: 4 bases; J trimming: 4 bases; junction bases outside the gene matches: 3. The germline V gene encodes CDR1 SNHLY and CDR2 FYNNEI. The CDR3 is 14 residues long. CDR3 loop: CASSADRFNEKLFF. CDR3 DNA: TGTGCCAGCAGTGCGGACAGGTTTAATGAAAAACTGTTTTTT.

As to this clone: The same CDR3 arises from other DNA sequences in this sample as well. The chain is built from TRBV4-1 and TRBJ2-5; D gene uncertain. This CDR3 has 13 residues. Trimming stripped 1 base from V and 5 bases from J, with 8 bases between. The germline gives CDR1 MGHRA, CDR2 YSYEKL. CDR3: CASSQGVPETQYF. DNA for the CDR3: TGCGCCAGCAGCCAAGGTGTTCCGGAGACCCAGTACTTC.

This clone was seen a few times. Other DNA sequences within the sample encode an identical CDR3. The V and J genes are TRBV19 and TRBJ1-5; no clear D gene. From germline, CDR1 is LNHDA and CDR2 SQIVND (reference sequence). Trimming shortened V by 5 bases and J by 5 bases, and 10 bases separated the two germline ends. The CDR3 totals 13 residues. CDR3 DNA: TGTGCCAGTAGTCCCCGGCGGGATCAGCCCCAGCATTTT. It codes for CASSPRRDQPQHF. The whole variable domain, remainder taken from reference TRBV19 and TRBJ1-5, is DGGITQSPKYLFRKEGQNVTLSCEQNLNHDAMYWYRQDPGQGLRLIYYSQIVNDFQKGDIAEGYSVSREKKESFPLTVTSAQKNPTAFYLCASSPRRDQPQHFGDGTRLSIL.